Shown below are 27 T cell receptor beta chains from a single sample sequenced in a study of post-analysis software for immune sequencing data. Broader study findings: The five TRBV segments detected at higher frequency in patients than in controls included TRBV5-6, TRBV5-1 and TRBV20-1.

For these receptors, no antigen is known. The authors incorporated unique molecular identifiers into the TCR beta cDNA libraries. TCRdb reanalysed the PCR reads using MiXCR and keeps one entry per CDR3 protein. The profile shows about 760,000 distinct CDR3 sequences, roughly 27% of them singletons. Sequencing was carried out using blood. The source is a girl under 18 with multiple sclerosis.

The gene calls are TRBV5-1 and TRBJ1-4, with D hard to call. Germline CDR1 SGHRS, CDR2 YFSETQ. V was cut by 2 bases and J by 5 bases, with 16 bases left in between. The CDR3 totals 16 residues. This CDR3 reads CASSLALRDRNEKLFF. CDR3 DNA sequence: TGCGCCAGCAGCTTAGCCTTGAGAGACCGGAATGAAAAACTGTTTTTT.

The V gene is TRBV6-5, the J gene TRBJ2-1; D is undetermined. This CDR3 has 13 amino acids. Trimming cost V 0 bases and J 7 bases, with 7 bases left between them. The V gene's germline CDR1 is MNHEY and CDR2 SVGAGI. The CDR3 is CASSYSTQNEQFF. The CDR3 nucleotides are TGTGCCAGCAGTTACTCGACGCAAAATGAGCAGTTCTTC.

This clonotype was seen ten or more times. The J gene is TRBJ1-2, the V gene TRBV10-3; 8 positions agree with TRBD1. The CDR3 totals 13 residues. Germline V gives CDR1 ENHRY, CDR2 SYGVKD. J lost 4 bases, V lost 7 bases, and 5 bases had no gene match. CDR3 in DNA: TGTGCCATCACCGGACAGGGAGGCTATGGCTACACCTTC. Its translation is CAITGQGGYGYTF.

This clonotype was counted a few times. This chain uses TRBV7-2 with TRBJ1-5; D is unclear. Germline-derived CDR1 and CDR2 are SGHTA and FQGNSA. V was cut by 5 bases and J by 0 bases, with 8 bases left in between. The CDR3 sequence is 14 residues long. CDR3 sequence: CASSTSVSNQPQHF. The DNA for the CDR3 is TGTGCCAGCAGCACCAGCGTTAGCAATCAGCCCCAGCATTTT.

The J gene is TRBJ1-1, the V gene TRBV5-5, with 9 bases aligning to TRBD1. The junction had 7 bases not matched to a gene; V was cut back by 4 bases and J by 6 bases. The CDR3 length is 14 residues. Germline values: CDR1 SGHKS, CDR2 YYEKEE (reference sequence). DNA for the CDR3: TGTGCCAGCAGCCCGGGACAGGGTTGGTCTGAAGCTTTCTTT. It encodes CASSPGQGWSEAFF.

A word on this clonotype: One end of the junction is discordant with germline, which a read error may explain. This rearrangement joins TRBV19 to TRBJ2-3; a possible D gene is TRBD2 (6 bases). Germline values: CDR1 LNHDA, CDR2 SQIVND (reference sequence). This CDR3 spans 16 amino acids. Here the CDR3 DNA reads TGTGCCGGTAGTGCTCTGGGGGGTGCGATCACAGATACGCAGTATTTT. It is translated as CAGSALGGAITDTQYF.

This clonotype has just one count. One end of the junction is discordant with germline, which a read error may explain. CDR3 in DNA: TGTGCCGGCAGTTTACTTGTAGCGGATTCGGACAATGAGCAGTACTTC. This gives the protein CAGSLLVADSDNEQYF. V and J are TRBV27 and TRBJ2-1; D might be TRBD2 (6 bases). The last part of the DNA fits TRBJ2-7 better; the J call may be wrong. The length of the CDR3 is 16 residues. Looked up from germline, CDR1 is MNHEY and CDR2 is SMNVEV (reference sequence).

The rearrangement uses TRBV7-2 and TRBJ1-5; D is undetermined. Between the trimmed V and J ends, which lost 5 bases and 10 bases, there was a span of 21 bases. CDR3 length: 15 residues. Germline loops: CDR1 SGHTA, CDR2 FQGNSA. Here the CDR3 DNA reads TGTGCCAGCAGCCAAGGGTTGGGTCGGGGTTTCCCCCAGCATTTT. Protein sequence: CASSQGLGRGFPQHF.

This chain uses TRBV10-3 with TRBJ1-1, with D hard to call. Germline assignment: CDR1 ENHRY and CDR2 SYGVKD. The ends were cut back, 8 bases at V and 1 base at J, with 17 bases in the middle. CDR3 size: 15 residues. CDR3 sequence: CAIYEEAAGNTEAFF. DNA for the CDR3: TGTGCCATCTACGAAGAAGCGGCAGGGAACACTGAAGCTTTCTTT.

The rearrangement uses TRBV29-1 and TRBJ1-4; tentative D call: TRBD1 (5 bases). Germline values: CDR1 SQVTM, CDR2 ANQGSEA. Deletions cut 4 bases from V and 4 bases from J, with 7 bases between. The CDR3 sequence is 12 residues long. The CDR3: CSVGGYNEKLFF. CDR3 sequence (DNA): TGCAGCGTTGGGGGGTATAATGAAAAACTGTTTTTT.

This clonotype was seen only a few times. The J gene is TRBJ2-7, the V gene TRBV6-2 or TRBV6-3, with a tentative D call TRBD2 (5 bases). This CDR3 comprises 17 residues. Germline-derived CDR1 and CDR2 are MNHEY and SVGEGT. V gave up 2 bases and J gave up 3 bases, with 20 bases separating them. CDR3 DNA: TGTGCCAGCAGTTACAACCCGGGGTCCAGATCCTACTACGAGCAGTACTTC. This gives the protein CASSYNPGSRSYYEQYF.

There are a few counts of this clonotype. The gene calls are TRBV7-2 and TRBJ2-3; weak D call: TRBD2 (5 bases). This CDR3 is 17 amino acids long. From germline, CDR1 is SGHTA and CDR2 FQGNSA. V shed 2 bases and J shed 0 bases, with 15 bases lying between them. CDR3 DNA: TGTGCCAGCAGCTTATTGAGCGGAGGCCATAGCACAGATACGCAGTATTTT. Translation: CASSLLSGGHSTDTQYF.

This clonotype was counted only a few times. The chain couples TRBV20-1 to TRBJ2-5, with D perhaps TRBD1 or TRBD2 (6 bases each). The CDR3 consists of 13 residues. Trimming removed 3 bases from V and 5 bases from J, with 13 bases in between. Germline CDR1 and CDR2: DFQATT and SNEGSKA (reference sequence). The CDR3 nucleotides are TGCAGTGCTAGTGTCCGGGGGCGGGAGACCCAGTACTTC. It translates to CSASVRGRETQYF.

This clonotype was counted a few times. The rearrangement links TRBV20-1 to TRBJ1-1, with a possible D match to TRBD1 (5 bases). In germline, CDR1 is DFQATT, CDR2 SNEGSKA (reference sequence). The V and J ends lost 5 bases and 1 base respectively, with 11 bases between them. CDR3 length equals 13 residues. CDR3: CSAQRQTNTEAFF. DNA of the CDR3: TGCAGTGCTCAAAGACAGACGAACACTGAAGCTTTCTTT.

In its sample, this clonotype was seen many times. J is TRBJ2-1 and V is TRBV5-1, with 8 bases lining up with TRBD2. This CDR3 contains 14 residues. CDR1 is SGHRS and CDR2 is YFSETQ in the germline V gene. After removal of 2 bases from V and 5 bases from J, the junction contained 3 bases not matched to a gene. The CDR3 nucleotides read TGCGCCAGCAGCTTACGGGGGGGACACAATGAGCAGTTCTTC. Protein: CASSLRGGHNEQFF.

There are a few counts of this clonotype. The genes are TRBV24-1 and TRBJ1-5; no firm D call. There are 15 residues in the CDR3. CDR1 and CDR2 from the germline V gene are KGHDR and SFDVKD. Trimming left V 5 bases short and J 5 bases short, with 15 bases between. CDR3 loop: CATSGGRIPDQPQHF. The CDR3 DNA follows: TGTGCCACCAGTGGCGGAAGGATCCCCGATCAGCCCCAGCATTTT.

J is TRBJ1-4 and V is TRBV5-1, with D perhaps matching TRBD1 (5 bases). The CDR3 is made up of 13 amino acids. Germline-derived CDR1 and CDR2 are SGHRS and YFSETQ. V dropped 2 bases and J dropped 11 bases, with 13 bases sitting between them. The CDR3 coding sequence is TGCGCCAGCAGCTTCTCTACGGAGGGGAAACTGTTTTTT. Translation gives CASSFSTEGKLFF.

The rearrangement joins TRBV4-1 to TRBJ2-1; the match to TRBD1 covers 7 bases. The length of the CDR3 is 16 residues. CDR1 is MGHRA, CDR2 YSYEKL, per germline. V lost 2 bases and J lost 1; bases outside the gene matches: 5. The DNA for the CDR3 is TGCGCCAGCAGCCAACTGGACAGGACATCCTACAATGAGCAGTTCTTC. Protein product: CASSQLDRTSYNEQFF.

The genes are TRBV29-1 and TRBJ1-6; 7 positions match TRBD1. CDR3 length equals 14 residues. The germline V gene encodes CDR1 SQVTM and CDR2 ANQGSEA. V was pared by 7 bases and J by 6 bases, with 9 bases of the junction left unmatched. The CDR3 DNA sequence: TGCAGCGCCTCCCAGGGGGGCCTTAATTCACCCCTCCACTTT. Translating it yields CSASQGGLNSPLHF.

In its sample, this clonotype was seen a few times. This sequence joins TRBV29-1 and TRBJ1-5; D is unresolved. The CDR3 consists of 13 residues. Germline loops: CDR1 SQVTM, CDR2 ANQGSEA. Trimming removed 4 bases at V and 6 bases at J, with 13 bases between. Here the CDR3 DNA reads TGCAGCGTTGCGGACCGGATGGGTCAGCCCCAGCATTTT. This sequence encodes CSVADRMGQPQHF.

The chain combines TRBV5-6 with TRBJ2-3; no firm D call. This CDR3 contains 15 residues. The germline CDR1 and CDR2 sequences are SGHDT and YYEEEE. V was shortened by 0 bases and J by 5 bases, with 13 bases between the two germline ends. DNA for the CDR3: TGTGCCAGCAGCTTGGTCGCAATCGCAGGAGATACGCAGTATTTT. Translating gives CASSLVAIAGDTQYF.

The J gene is TRBJ2-2, the V gene TRBV11-2; D might be TRBD2 (6 bases). V lost 6 bases and J lost 2, with 13 bases in between. Looked up from germline, CDR1 is SGHAT and CDR2 is FQNNGV. The CDR3 consists of 15 residues. CDR3 sequence reads: CASRRGTSNTGELFF. DNA of the CDR3: TGTGCCAGCAGACGAGGGACTTCTAACACCGGGGAGCTGTTTTTT. Supplemented by reference TRBV11-2 and TRBJ2-2, the full variable domain reads EAGVAQSPRYKIIEKRQSVAFWCNPISGHATLYWYQQILGQGPKLLIQFQNNGVVDDSQLPKDRFSAERLKGVDSTLKIQPAKLEDSAVYLCASRRGTSNTGELFFGEGSRLTVL.

The rearrangement links TRBV29-1 to TRBJ2-7; 10 bases are a match to TRBD1. Germline V gene data show CDR1 as SQVTM and CDR2 as ANQGSEA. V trimming: 6 bases; J trimming: 2 bases; junction bases outside the gene matches: 4. This CDR3 comprises 13 residues. CDR3 residues: CSVGTGAAYEQYF. CDR3 DNA sequence: TGCAGCGTGGGGACAGGGGCGGCCTACGAGCAGTACTTC.

In the case of this clonotype: A read error may produce the germline difference seen at one junction end. The chain has TRBV20-1 and TRBJ2-1; D perhaps matches TRBD2 (5 bases). CDR3 length: 17 residues. The germline gives CDR1 DFQATT, CDR2 SNEGSKA (reference sequence). This CDR3 is CSARDVLVASSYNGQFF. DNA for the CDR3: TGCAGTGCTAGAGATGTCCTCGTTGCTAGCTCCTACAATGGGCAGTTCTTC.

This clonotype was recorded once. It may be a read error: a sequence one base away is much more abundant. This rearrangement joins TRBV4-2 to TRBJ1-1; no firm D call. V lost 0 bases, J lost 2 bases, and 7 bases lay in between. Per the germline V gene, CDR1 is LGHNA and CDR2 is YNFKEQ. The CDR3 totals 14 residues. Written as DNA, the CDR3 is TGTGCCAGCAGCCAAGATAACCGAAACACTGAAGCTTTCTTT. Its translation: CASSQDNRNTEAFF.

In nucleotides, the CDR3 is TGTGCCAGCAGCTGGGGTCGGGGGCGCGGGACTGAAGCTTTCTTT. It encodes CASSWGRGRGTEAFF. The chain uses TRBV5-6 and TRBJ1-1; a weak D match, TRBD1 (6 bases). Germline lookup yields CDR1 SGHDT and CDR2 YYEEEE. The ends were cut back, 3 bases at V and 5 bases at J, with 17 bases in the middle. This CDR3 region has 15 residues.

The gene calls are TRBV20-1 and TRBJ2-7, with 12 bases fitting TRBD2. V was clipped by 5 bases and J by 4 bases; unmatched bases: 12. CDR1 DFQATT and CDR2 SNEGSKA come from the germline V gene (reference sequence). The CDR3 spans 16 residues. DNA for the CDR3: TGCAGTGCTCTAGCTAGCGGGAGGGCCCTCGGTTACGAGCAGTACTTC. It yields the protein CSALASGRALGYEQYF.